The source of this T cell receptor (beta chain) is a study of T-cell reconstitution after alpha-beta-depleted transplantation in children. V lost 6 bases and J 1 base, leaving 12 bases between the germline ends. This CDR3 region has 14 residues. Germline CDR1 is MNHEY and CDR2 is SVGEGT. Construction of the TCRbeta library involved unique molecular identifiers. A single record per CDR3 protein comes from TCRdb applying MiXCR to the PCR reads. In the table there are 350,000 to 450,000 distinct CDR3 sequences, 13% of which are singletons. This clonotype was sampled from a human donor who donated a stem cell graft to a child with Fanconi anemia. This chain joins TRBV6-2 or TRBV6-3 and TRBJ1-1; D is ambiguous. The input for sequencing was PBMCs, taken from the stem cell graft. CDR3 bases: TGTGCCAGCAGCCCTATCGGAGGGAACACTGAAGCTTTCTTT. This codes for CASSPIGGNTEAFF.